Sequencing of this T cell receptor (beta chain) was carried out in a study of cytomegalovirus exposure and HLA in healthy donors (dated by TCRdb to the late 2010s). Background for the entire study: According to an earlier analysis of 587 of the donors, about 170 million T cells yielded 120 million or so unique TCR beta sequences and 276 Gb of sequence data. Roughly 300 gigabases of sequencing data and around 90 million unique TCR sequences made up an early release that covered approximately 650 HLA-typed donors. Among the roughly 400 genotyped donors, around 79% belonged to the genetic ancestry cluster associated with self-reported Caucasian donors. The study aimed to test whether signatures of past pathogen exposure could be identified by cataloging public T cell receptors. The study profiled the T cell repertoires of about 720 subjects by immunosequencing and related them to cytomegalovirus serostatus. A separate validation cohort of approximately 120 different subjects was used in addition to the roughly 640-subject first cohort. High-throughput TCR immunosequencing, statistical association of individual TCRs with disease status, and machine learning were combined to predict cytomegalovirus infection status. A later analysis re-analyzed previously published TCR beta repertoires from roughly 600 donors and added high-resolution HLA genotyping to study TCR occurrence patterns. In the later analysis, no new phenotypic data were used to find candidate immune exposures; instead, reliance was placed on TCR beta sequences and their occurrence across donors. An earlier analysis of several hundred of the donors applied high-throughput TCR beta sequencing to assess whether each TCR beta V gene segment acted as functional or pseudogenic. Donor age, sex, ethnicity and CMV serostatus were compiled together with the repertoire data. In a later genetic analysis, genome-wide SNP genotypes for 398 of the 666 donors were used, and that subset was treated as a discovery cohort. All discovery cohort repertoires had been generated using a single sequencing platform. Class I and class II HLA loci were covered by the typing at four-digit resolution. Typing coverage differed by locus: A, B, C, DRB1 and DQB1 were typed in about 620-640 donors, DQA1 in approximately 520, DPA1 in over 600, and DPB1 in 400 to 490. Five DR-DQ haplotypes were treated as single units for association and clustering because of strong linkage in the cohort. Among 300 to 450 genotyped donors of the cohort, an average of about 240,000 unique TCR beta nucleotide sequences were sequenced per donor, roughly 20% of them non-productive. Here is what the overall study found, with its caveats: The study gave a list of roughly 150 TCR beta chains associated with cytomegalovirus. A later analysis found that HLA-associated TCR beta chains were more clonally expanded and had lower generation probabilities than equally common non-associated chains. Most TCR sequences were observed very rarely across donors, whereas some public TCRs were present in many individuals. A further reported finding was that TCR beta sequences accurately predicted the HLA-A and HLA-B alleles for most subjects in the first cohort. According to the authors, the approach could potentially be generalized to other disease states and immunological phenotypes. Because some donors lacked HLA typing at each locus, the association tests relied only on the typed subset. Immune exposure information for the cohort was limited to CMV serostatus. In a later analysis, most CMV-associated TCR beta chains were found to appear HLA-restricted, with HLA associations seemingly driven largely by CMV exposure. Roughly uniform sequencing depth across donors was assumed in presence/absence analyses, although this assumption may not hold. In a later analysis, 15,000 to 20,000 TCR beta sequences were associated with specific HLA alleles at a false discovery rate of 0.05. The classifier was reported to diagnose cytomegalovirus status with high specificity and sensitivity in both the original cohort and the validation cohort. In this cohort, only TCR beta chains were sequenced, and detectable features were limited by the absence of alpha or paired-chain data. In an earlier analysis of 587 of the donors, most TCR beta V segments appeared in productive rearrangements about 90% or about 30% of the time, broadly matching IMGT annotations. Correlated functional status among segregating V segments might reflect linkage disequilibrium, but an unknown experimental factor could not be ruled out. Several of the top co-occurrence clusters appeared to be linked to parvovirus B19, influenza, CMV and Epstein-Barr virus, according to a later analysis. A group of highly shared sequence variants was considered likely to be a technical artifact of the sequencing pipeline. In vitro tests confirmed that a few of the cytomegalovirus-associated TCR beta chains recognize cytomegalovirus antigens. Because counts were too low, about 15 rarely observed V segments, including chromosome 9 orphons, were left out of the earlier analysis of some 600 of the donors. When HLA alleles, especially DR and DQ, strongly co-occurred, attributing TCR associations to individual alleles was difficult. In a later genetic analysis, fewer N-insertions in productive TCRs were reported among donors in an Asian-associated ancestry cluster than the roughly 710-donor mean. In a later analysis, TCR association rates were found to vary across HLA loci, with the most associated TCRs seen for DRB1 alleles and the fewest for HLA-C alleles. An association between a missense DCLRE1C variant and V-gene and J-gene trimming of TCR beta chains was found in a later genetic analysis and replicated in an independent cohort.

Preparation of the library involved the immunoSEQ multiplex PCR assay. For the multiplex PCR, a mixture combining 60 forward primers for TCR Vbeta segments and 13 reverse primers for TCR Jbeta segments was used. Amplification of the CDR3 region of rearranged TCR beta genes was performed with a multiplex PCR assay on genomic DNA. The amplified TCR beta libraries were sequenced on the Illumina HiSeq System as 87-base-pair reads. The published analysis was carried out like this. A later analysis tallied 75 million to 95 million unique TCR beta chains across the 666 repertoires, and approximately 12 million of those chains were shared by two or more donors. A nearest-neighbor algorithm error-corrected the raw reads and collapsed the reads into unique sequences, merging closely related sequences to remove PCR and sequencing errors. V, D and J gene segments were assigned by aligning CDR3 sequences to IMGT reference sequences. Each retained sequence needed at least a six-nucleotide match to both a V gene segment and a J gene segment. A rearrangement counted as productive if the CDR3 had no stop codons and remained in frame with V and J, and every other rearrangement counted as non-productive. CDR3 was defined according to IMGT convention as the region running from the second conserved V-encoded cysteine to the conserved J-encoded phenylalanine. Sequences without an unambiguous match to a single V gene segment were excluded from the earlier analysis of about 640 of the donors. An earlier analysis of approximately 590 of the donors called V segments functional above 56.7% productive rearrangements and segregating when the between-donor standard deviation exceeded 5%. To diagnose cytomegalovirus status from the catalog of TCR beta chain sequences, a statistical classification framework was built. A later analysis assigned V and J genes by comparing TCR nucleotide sequences with IMGT/GENE-DB human TR gene sequences. Using the TCRdist pipeline, a later analysis assigned CDR3 sequences along with most-parsimonious VDJ recombination scenarios. In a later analysis, each TCR beta chain was defined by its CDR3 amino acid sequence together with its V-gene family, and reads without a unique V-gene family were excluded. To address suspected cross-contamination and a sequencing artifact, a later analysis removed approximately 600 highly shared, low-generation-probability nucleotide sequences. In a later analysis, a clonal expansion index was calculated for each public chain from normalized within-repertoire ranks of inferred template counts. Generation probabilities in a later analysis came from a VDJ recombination model fitted to out-of-frame rearrangements, and those results were checked against IGoR. Hypergeometric tests were used in a later analysis to score TCR-TCR, TCR-HLA and TCR-CMV co-occurrence, with a repertoire-size bias correction applied to the TCR pairs. To estimate false discovery rates, a later analysis permuted the HLA or CMV assignments 20 times. In a later analysis, co-occurring TCRs were grouped using DBSCAN, and TCRdist sequence similarity was added for clustering within HLA-allele-positive subsets. Repertoires with fewer than 30,000 or more than 120,000 public chains were left out of co-occurrence clustering, as were four to six repertoires with anomalous nucleotide sharing. TCRdb holds this immuneACCESS table with in-frame rearrangements only. Some clones are missing; in checked studies, unresolved V genes explain under half, and the rest has no known cause. V, J and clone size were drawn from that table, and D and trimming were deduced from the DNA. The sample data list about 150,000 clones, and approximately 86% of these were observed just once. Jointly, the top ten make up about 6.1% of the sample.

The cohort comprised 670 or so healthy bone marrow donors. Cohort members were all nominally healthy when sampled, although unrecorded immune exposures were likely present. The donor was CMV seropositive and belonged to the group of a few hundred seropositive cohort members. Each donor provided a peripheral blood sample, and peripheral blood mononuclear cells were used for TCR beta sequencing. Genomic DNA extraction from the blood cell samples was performed with the Qiagen DNeasy Blood Extraction Kit. For this clone: Its antigen target is currently unknown. The sample holds no much larger clone one base away, and base qualities are not on file.

This TCR derives from a woman aged 45 to 65 in good health and CMV-seropositive. The sample taken for sequencing was PBMCs.

The nucleotides are TGCGCCAGCAGCCGGCAGGCGAACTATGGCTACACCTTC. Its translation is CASSRQANYGYTF. The chain couples TRBV5-1 to TRBJ1-2, with the D gene not confidently named. Counted from cysteine to phenylalanine, this CDR3 has 13 amino acids. The retained sequence is limited to the CDR3, 39 bases, with the frame set at the first base. A distance of 9 bases separates the germline ends of V and J, which lose 4 bases and 2 bases respectively. Looking up the germline V gene yields CDR1 SGHRS and CDR2 YFSETQ.